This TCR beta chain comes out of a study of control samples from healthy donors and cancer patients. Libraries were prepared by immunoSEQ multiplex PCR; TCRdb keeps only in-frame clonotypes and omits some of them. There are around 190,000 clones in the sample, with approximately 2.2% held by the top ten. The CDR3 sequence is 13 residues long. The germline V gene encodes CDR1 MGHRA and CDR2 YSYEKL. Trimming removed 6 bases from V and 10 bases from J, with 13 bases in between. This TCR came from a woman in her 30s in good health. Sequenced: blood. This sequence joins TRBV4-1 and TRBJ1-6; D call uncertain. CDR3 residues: CASRGEVGSPLHF. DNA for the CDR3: TGCGCCAGCAGGGGCGAGGTTGGCTCACCCCTCCACTTT.